The present T cell receptor beta chain was sequenced within a study of human T cells and chemical hapten exposure. About the research overall: The cohort included alopecia areata under or over 50% scalp, totalis and universalis. Overall study results and limits: There was alopecia in the donors, so their immune response may differ from that of healthy people.

With regard to this clonotype: Its target is not known.

This sample's time point: patch test 1, 2 weeks after DPC sensitization. Sample treatment: therapeutic diphenylcyclopropenone sensitization with weekly scalp DPC. As originally analysed: Across samples, TCR counts had a median of roughly 100,000 and ranged from about 23,224 to 690,600. TCRdb recomputed calls from the RACE reads with MiXCR, one row per CDR3 protein. What appears here as the V and J calls and clone size reflects TCRdb's work, not the paper's. The sample consists of some 340,000 distinct CDR3 sequences, around 7% of them appearing once. The junction had 4 bases not matched to a gene; V was cut back by 6 bases and J by 6 bases. From germline, CDR1 is SNHLY and CDR2 FYNNEI. CDR3 length equals 13 residues.

The sequencing here drew on whole blood, taken in connection with sensitization to the hapten diphenylcyclopropenone (DPC). V usage is TRBV2 and J usage is TRBJ2-2, with 7 bases aligning to TRBD1. The TCR was taken from a young woman with alopecia areata. Some clones in this sample may be carry-over from other donors' samples. CDR3 nucleotides: TGTGCCAGCAGGGACAGGACGGCCGGGGAGCTGTTTTTT. Translated, it gives CASRDRTAGELFF.